A single sample is the source of the 25 T cell receptor beta chains below, sequenced in a study of cytomegalovirus exposure and HLA in healthy donors. In the PCR, 60 Vbeta and 13 Jbeta primers were used. Here immunoSEQ multiplex PCR was the method, and the copy in TCRdb shows in-frame clones only, minus some. The sample holds fewer than 120,000 clones, around 83% seen once. Specimen: PBMCs. The receptors come from an older woman in good health and CMV-seropositive.

The rearrangement uses TRBV7-2 and TRBJ2-4, with TRBD2 matching 8 bases. Germline assignment: CDR1 SGHTA and CDR2 FQGNSA. The length of the CDR3 is 15 residues. V was pared by 6 bases and J by 3 bases, with 7 bases of the junction left unmatched. The CDR3 bases are TGTGCCAGCAGGCCAGCGGGAGTGGGCAAAAACATTCAGTACTTC. Translated: CASRPAGVGKNIQYF.

In the case of this clone: Other DNA variants within this sample encode the same CDR3. The V call is TRBV18, the J call TRBJ2-3; possible D gene TRBD1, 5 bases. The germline CDR1 and CDR2 sequences are KGHSH and LQKENI. The CDR3 is 15 residues long. The germline V and J ends were trimmed by 2 bases and 0 bases, with 9 bases remaining between them. The CDR3 here is CASSPGAGSTDTQYF. CDR3 DNA: TGTGCCAGCTCACCAGGGGCAGGGAGCACAGATACGCAGTATTTT. Full variable domain (remainder filled in from reference TRBV18 and TRBJ2-3): NAGVMQNPRHLVRRRGQEARLRCSPMKGHSHVYWYRQLPEEGLKFMVYLQKENIIDESGMPKERFSAEFPKEGPSILRIQQVVRGDSAAYFCASSPGAGSTDTQYFGPGTRLTVL.

V usage is TRBV7-6 and J usage is TRBJ1-3; D is unresolved. The CDR3 loop spans 15 amino acids. The germline V gene has CDR1 SGHVS and CDR2 FNYEAQ. Trimming took 1 base from V and 0 from J, leaving 7 bases between them. The CDR3: CASSLERSSGNTIYF. The CDR3 nucleotides read TGTGCCAGCAGCTTAGAGCGGAGCTCTGGAAACACCATATATTTT.

This clone has more than one count but fewer than ten. The chain uses TRBV19 and TRBJ1-5; D perhaps matches TRBD1 (6 bases). The length of the CDR3 is 17 residues. V was pared by 5 bases and J by 2 bases, with 19 bases between. From germline, CDR1 is LNHDA and CDR2 SQIVND (reference sequence). The CDR3 sequence is CASSSGTPPRGNQPQHF. The CDR3 nucleotides read TGTGCCAGTAGTTCCGGGACACCCCCCCGGGGCAATCAGCCCCAGCATTTT.

This chain connects TRBV28 to TRBJ2-7, with D possibly matching TRBD2 (5 bases). V shed 10 bases and J shed 4 bases, with 20 bases lying between them. Germline CDR1 is MDHEN and CDR2 is SYDVKM. The CDR3 runs 14 residues. CDR3 residues: CATEVIDRGYEQYF. As DNA, the CDR3 is TGTGCCACCGAGGTGATTGATCGGGGTTACGAGCAGTACTTC.

The J gene is TRBJ2-7, the V gene TRBV7-9; 7 nucleotides agree with TRBD1. The CDR3 covers 14 residues. Germline CDR1 and CDR2: SEHNR and FQNEAQ (reference sequence). Trimming took 5 bases from V and 3 from J; bases not matched to a gene: 7. CDR3 nucleotide sequence: TGTGCCAGCAGCCCGGGGACAGCGAACTACGAGCAGTACTTC. Translation: CASSPGTANYEQYF.

This chain links TRBV5-6 with TRBJ2-5, with D possibly being TRBD1 (6 bases). The J call is uncertain, as TRBJ2-7 better fits the DNA end. The CDR3 runs to 14 residues. The germline V gene has CDR1 SGHDT and CDR2 YYEEEE. The CDR3: CASSSMDSPYEQYF. In nucleotides, the CDR3 is TGTGCCAGCAGCAGCATGGACAGCCCCTACGAGCAGTACTTC.

The chain uses TRBV29-1 and TRBJ1-4; TRBD1 is a possible D gene (5 bases). The CDR3 extends over 14 amino acids. Germline lookup yields CDR1 SQVTM and CDR2 ANQGSEA. Trimming left V 0 bases short and J 11 bases short, with 16 bases between. The CDR3 protein is CSVEDPDSGRKLFF. The CDR3 nucleotides read TGCAGCGTTGAAGACCCAGACAGCGGGAGGAAACTGTTTTTT.

The chain combines TRBV6-6 with TRBJ1-5; D gene uncertain. Trimming left V 6 bases short and J 8 bases short, with 14 bases between. The germline V gene has CDR1 MNHNY and CDR2 SVGAGI (reference sequence). This CDR3 is built from 13 residues. CDR3 amino acids: CASRQAENKPQHF. The CDR3 coding sequence is TGTGCCAGCAGGCAGGCAGAGAACAAGCCCCAGCATTTT.

V and J are TRBV7-9 and TRBJ2-1, with 11 bases identical to TRBD2. CDR3 length equals 15 residues. V shed 2 bases, J shed 7 bases, and the junction held 4 bases outside the gene matches. Germline CDR1 and CDR2: SEHNR and FQNEAQ (reference sequence). The CDR3 sequence is CASSLRLAGPNEQFF. Written as DNA, the CDR3 is TGTGCCAGCAGCTTACGACTAGCGGGACCAAATGAGCAGTTCTTC.

The chain has TRBV2 and TRBJ2-3, with 12 positions matching TRBD1. Germline-derived CDR1 and CDR2 are SNHLY and FYNNEI. V lost 1 base and J lost 6; bases outside the gene matches: 2. The CDR3 contains 15 residues. CDR3 sequence reads: CASSEEGQGADTQYF. As DNA, the CDR3 is TGTGCCAGCAGTGAAGAGGGACAGGGGGCGGATACGCAGTATTTT.

This chain uses TRBV7-3 with TRBJ2-2, with TRBD2 matching over 7 bases. The germline CDR1 and CDR2 sequences are SGHTA and FQGTGA. The J segment lost 7 bases and the V segment lost 2 bases, leaving 4 bases of the junction unmatched. The length of the CDR3 is 14 residues. DNA for the CDR3: TGTGCCAGCAGCTTAGGGAGGGAGAGCGGGGAGCTGTTTTTT. This gives the protein CASSLGRESGELFF. The full variable domain, its missing parts supplied by reference TRBV7-3 and TRBJ2-2, is GAGVSQTPSNKVTEKGKYVELRCDPISGHTALYWYRQSLGQGPEFLIYFQGTGAADDSGLPNDRFFAVRPEGSVSTLKIQRTERGDSAVYLCASSLGRESGELFFGEGSRLTVL.

The chain has TRBV11-1 and TRBJ1-2; 10 bases line up with TRBD1. The germline gives CDR1 SGHAT, CDR2 FQDESV (reference sequence). The CDR3 loop spans 12 amino acids. With 6 bases clipped from V and 7 bases from J, the junction kept 2 bases outside the gene matches. DNA of the CDR3: TGTGCCAGCAGGGGACAGGGGAGTGGCTACACCTTC. The encoded protein is CASRGQGSGYTF.

The genes are TRBV7-9 and TRBJ2-1; 7 positions agree with TRBD1. Germline trimming cut 0 bases from V and 6 bases from J; bases unmatched to any gene: 5. Germline V gene sequence: CDR1 SEHNR, CDR2 FQNEAQ (reference sequence). The length of the CDR3 is 15 residues. The CDR3 reads CASSLAIGTANEQFF. The CDR3 nucleotides read TGTGCCAGCAGCTTAGCTATAGGGACAGCCAATGAGCAGTTCTTC.

The gene calls are TRBV28 and TRBJ1-2; TRBD1 agrees at 9 bases. Germline V gene data show CDR1 as MDHEN and CDR2 as SYDVKM. The length of the CDR3 is 16 residues. With 7 bases clipped from V and 2 bases from J, the junction kept 11 bases outside the gene matches. CDR3 sequence reads: CASTLGGGQGNYGYTF. The CDR3 region has the DNA TGTGCCAGCACTCTAGGGGGGGGACAGGGCAACTATGGCTACACCTTC.

The genes are TRBV6-1 and TRBJ1-1; D might be TRBD1 (6 bases). The V and J ends lost 5 bases and 4 bases respectively, with 17 bases between them. The CDR3 extends over 15 amino acids. From germline, CDR1 is MNHNS and CDR2 SASEGT. The CDR3 is CASSPKGVGGTEAFF. The CDR3 nucleotides are TGTGCCAGCAGTCCAAAGGGGGTAGGAGGCACTGAAGCTTTCTTT.

This clone has a handful of counts. This sequence joins TRBV4-1 and TRBJ1-5; a possible D gene is TRBD1 (5 bases). The V end was cut by 8 bases, the J end by 6 bases, with 20 bases between. Germline V gene sequence: CDR1 MGHRA, CDR2 YSYEKL. This CDR3 has 15 residues. CDR3 sequence reads: CASSREQKEFQPQHF. In DNA, the CDR3 is TGCGCCAGCTCCAGGGAACAGAAGGAATTTCAGCCCCAGCATTTT.

This clone was found a few times. The chain is built from TRBV11-3 and TRBJ1-5, with D possibly matching TRBD1 (6 bases). Germline-derived CDR1 and CDR2 are SGHNT and YENEEA. CDR3 size: 15 residues. The V gene lost 5 bases and the J gene lost 5 bases, with 16 bases spanning the gap. CDR3 in DNA: TGTGCCAGCAGCGTACAGGGTTCGAGGGATCAGCCCCAGCATTTT. It codes for CASSVQGSRDQPQHF.

Note on this clone: Mismatch with germline at one junction end may stem from a read error. CDR3 amino acids: CSSKETRVHGYTF. The CDR3 DNA follows: TGTTCCAGCAAAGAAACGAGGGTTCATGGCTACACCTTC. The rearrangement joins TRBV7-9 to TRBJ1-2, with unresolved D. The CDR3 loop spans 13 amino acids. Germline loops: CDR1 SEHNR, CDR2 FQNEAQ (reference sequence). The full variable domain, its missing parts supplied by reference TRBV7-9 and TRBJ1-2, is DTGVSQNPRHKITKRGQNVTFRCDPISEHNRLYWYRQTLGQGPEFLTYFQNEAQLEKSRLLSDRFSAERPKGSFSTLEIQRTEQGDSAMYLCSSKETRVHGYTFGSGTRLTVV.

This clone is a singleton in its sample. The J gene is TRBJ2-1, the V gene TRBV6-5, with 8 bases that match TRBD2. The trim removed 2 bases at V and 10 bases at J, leaving 10 bases unmatched. This CDR3 spans 15 amino acids. From germline, CDR1 is MNHEY and CDR2 SVGAGI. This chain's CDR3 is CASSYGALAEYEQFF. As DNA, the CDR3 is TGTGCCAGCAGTTACGGGGCACTAGCGGAGTACGAGCAGTTCTTC.

The chain employs TRBV5-1 and TRBJ2-2; D possibly corresponds to TRBD1 (5 bases). Trimming took 2 bases from V and 4 from J, leaving 6 bases between them. Germline lookup yields CDR1 SGHRS and CDR2 YFSETQ. This CDR3 comprises 13 residues. CDR3 residues: CASSFQGTGELFF. CDR3 in DNA: TGCGCCAGCAGCTTCCAGGGCACCGGGGAGCTGTTTTTT.

V is TRBV27 and J is TRBJ1-1; no definite D call. This CDR3 comprises 15 residues. The V end was cut by 3 bases, the J end by 0 bases, with 11 bases between. From germline, CDR1 is MNHEY and CDR2 SMNVEV (reference sequence). The CDR3 is CASSFFYGVNTEAFF. For the CDR3, the DNA is TGTGCCAGCAGTTTCTTCTACGGGGTGAACACTGAAGCTTTCTTT.

This clone appeared once. Written as DNA, the CDR3 is TGTGCCAGCAGCCAAGAGTGGGAGGGAGGAGAGCAGTACTTC. Translated: CASSQEWEGGEQYF. V usage is TRBV4-2 and J usage is TRBJ2-7; 7 bases align to TRBD2. Losses at the gene ends were 0 bases for V and 7 bases for J; bases not matched to a gene: 6. Germline V gene data show CDR1 as LGHNA and CDR2 as YNFKEQ. The CDR3 covers 14 residues.

The genes are TRBV6-4 and TRBJ1-2; no firm D call. V dropped 0 bases and J dropped 4 bases, with 21 bases sitting between them. The CDR3 spans 18 residues. Germline assignment: CDR1 MRHNA and CDR2 SNTAGT. This chain's CDR3 is CASSDSRSLWPQSYGYTF. CDR3 nucleotides: TGTGCCAGCAGTGACTCGAGGTCCCTATGGCCCCAGAGCTATGGCTACACCTTC.

The V gene is TRBV28, the J gene TRBJ2-7, with a possible D match to TRBD1 (5 bases). Germline assignment: CDR1 MDHEN and CDR2 SYDVKM. The ends were cut back, 4 bases at V and 3 bases at J, with 16 bases in the middle. The CDR3 contains 15 residues. The chain's CDR3 is CASSSPPDSDYEQYF. CDR3 nucleotides: TGTGCCAGCAGTTCTCCACCCGACAGCGACTACGAGCAGTACTTC.